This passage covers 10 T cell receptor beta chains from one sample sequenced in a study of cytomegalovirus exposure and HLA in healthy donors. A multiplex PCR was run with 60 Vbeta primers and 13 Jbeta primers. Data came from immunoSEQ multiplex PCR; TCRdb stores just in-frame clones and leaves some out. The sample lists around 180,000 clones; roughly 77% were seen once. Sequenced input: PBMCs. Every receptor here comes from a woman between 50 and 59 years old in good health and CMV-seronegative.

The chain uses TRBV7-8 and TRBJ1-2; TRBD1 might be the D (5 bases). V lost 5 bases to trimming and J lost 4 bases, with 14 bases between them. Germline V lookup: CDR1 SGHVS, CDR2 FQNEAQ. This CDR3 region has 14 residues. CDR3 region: CASSRLTVGYGYTF. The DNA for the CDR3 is TGTGCCAGCAGCCGCCTGACAGTTGGCTATGGCTACACCTTC.

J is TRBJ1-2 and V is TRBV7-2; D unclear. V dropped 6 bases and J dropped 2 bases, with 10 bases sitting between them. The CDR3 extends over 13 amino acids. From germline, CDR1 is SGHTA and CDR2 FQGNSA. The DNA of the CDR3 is TGTGCCAGCAGGTCAACGCAGAACTATGGCTACACCTTC. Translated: CASRSTQNYGYTF.

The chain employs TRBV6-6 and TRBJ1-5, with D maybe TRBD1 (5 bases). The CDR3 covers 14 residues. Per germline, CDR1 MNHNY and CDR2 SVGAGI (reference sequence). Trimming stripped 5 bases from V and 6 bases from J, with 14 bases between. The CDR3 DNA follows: TGTGCCAGCAGTAACCCGGGAGGGACTCAGCCCCAGCATTTT. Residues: CASSNPGGTQPQHF.

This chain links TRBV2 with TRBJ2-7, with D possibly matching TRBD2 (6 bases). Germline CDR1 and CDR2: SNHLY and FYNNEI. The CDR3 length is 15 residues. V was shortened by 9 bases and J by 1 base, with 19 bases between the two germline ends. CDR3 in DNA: TGTGCCAGTAGTCCATGGGGACTCCAATCCTACGAGCAGTACTTC. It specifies CASSPWGLQSYEQYF.

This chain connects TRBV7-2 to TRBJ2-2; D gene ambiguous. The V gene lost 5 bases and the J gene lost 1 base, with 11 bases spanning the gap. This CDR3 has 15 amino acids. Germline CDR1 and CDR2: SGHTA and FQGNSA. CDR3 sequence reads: CASSLRPGNTGELFF. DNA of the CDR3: TGTGCCAGCAGCCTACGTCCAGGGAACACCGGGGAGCTGTTTTTT.

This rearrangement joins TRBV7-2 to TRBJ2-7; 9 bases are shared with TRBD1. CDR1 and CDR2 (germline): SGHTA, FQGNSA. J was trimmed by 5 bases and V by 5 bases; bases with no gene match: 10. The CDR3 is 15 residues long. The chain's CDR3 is CASSIARDRVHEQYF. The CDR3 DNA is TGTGCCAGCAGCATCGCCCGGGACAGGGTCCACGAGCAGTACTTC.

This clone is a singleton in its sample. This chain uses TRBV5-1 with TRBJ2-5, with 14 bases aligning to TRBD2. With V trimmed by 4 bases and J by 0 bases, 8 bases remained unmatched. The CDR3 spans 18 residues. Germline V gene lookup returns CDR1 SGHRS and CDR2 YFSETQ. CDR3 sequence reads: CASSPGRTSGGNQETQYF. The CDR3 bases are TGCGCCAGCAGCCCGGGACGGACTAGCGGGGGGAACCAAGAGACCCAGTACTTC.

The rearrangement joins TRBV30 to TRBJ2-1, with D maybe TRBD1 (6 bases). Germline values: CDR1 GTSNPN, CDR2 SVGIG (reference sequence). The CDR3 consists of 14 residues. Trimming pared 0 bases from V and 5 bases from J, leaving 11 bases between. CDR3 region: CAWSVGQINNEQFF. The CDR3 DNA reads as TGTGCCTGGAGTGTGGGACAAATCAACAATGAGCAGTTCTTC.

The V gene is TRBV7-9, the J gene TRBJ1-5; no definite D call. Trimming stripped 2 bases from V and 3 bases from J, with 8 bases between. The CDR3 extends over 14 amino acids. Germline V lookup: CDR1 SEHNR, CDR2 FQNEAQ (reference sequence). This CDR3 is CASSLLPDNQPQHF. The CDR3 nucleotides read TGTGCCAGCAGCTTACTACCCGACAATCAGCCCCAGCATTTT.

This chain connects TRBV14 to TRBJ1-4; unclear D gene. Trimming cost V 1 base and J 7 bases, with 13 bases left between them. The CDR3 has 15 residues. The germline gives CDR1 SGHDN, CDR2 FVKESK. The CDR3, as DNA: TGTGCCAGCAGCCAAGTTAACAGCCGTAGTGAAAAACTGTTTTTT. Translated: CASSQVNSRSEKLFF.